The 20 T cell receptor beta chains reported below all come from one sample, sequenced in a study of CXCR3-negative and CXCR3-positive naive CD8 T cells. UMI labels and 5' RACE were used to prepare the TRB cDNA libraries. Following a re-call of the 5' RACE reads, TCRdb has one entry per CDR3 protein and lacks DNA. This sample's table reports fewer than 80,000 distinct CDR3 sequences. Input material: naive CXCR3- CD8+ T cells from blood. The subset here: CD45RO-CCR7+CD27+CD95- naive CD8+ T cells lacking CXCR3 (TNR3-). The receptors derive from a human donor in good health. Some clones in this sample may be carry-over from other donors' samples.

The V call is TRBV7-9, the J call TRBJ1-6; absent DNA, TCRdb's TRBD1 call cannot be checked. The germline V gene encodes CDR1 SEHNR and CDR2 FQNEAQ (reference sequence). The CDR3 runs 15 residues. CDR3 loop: CASSSLTGNNSPLHF. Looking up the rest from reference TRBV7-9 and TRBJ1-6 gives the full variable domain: DTGVSQNPRHKITKRGQNVTFRCDPISEHNRLYWYRQTLGQGPEFLTYFQNEAQLEKSRLLSDRFSAERPKGSFSTLEIQRTEQGDSAMYLCASSSLTGNNSPLHFGNGTRLTVT.

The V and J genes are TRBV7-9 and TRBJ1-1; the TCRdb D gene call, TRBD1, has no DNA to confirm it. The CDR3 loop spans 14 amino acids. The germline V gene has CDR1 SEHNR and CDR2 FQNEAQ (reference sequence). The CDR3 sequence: CASSAQDRDTEAFF.

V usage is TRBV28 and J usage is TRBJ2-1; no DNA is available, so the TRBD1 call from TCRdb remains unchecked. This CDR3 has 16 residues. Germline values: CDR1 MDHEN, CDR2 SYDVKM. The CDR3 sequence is CASSWPGTDLGNEQFF.

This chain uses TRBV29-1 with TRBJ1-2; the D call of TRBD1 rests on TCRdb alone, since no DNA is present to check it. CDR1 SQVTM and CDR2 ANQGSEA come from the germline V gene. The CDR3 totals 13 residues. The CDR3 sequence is CSVTGRASHGYTF. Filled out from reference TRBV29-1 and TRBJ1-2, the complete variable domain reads SAVISQKPSRDICQRGTSLTIQCQVDSQVTMMFWYRQQPGQSLTLIATANQGSEATYESGFVIDKFPISRPNLTFSTLTVSNMSPEDSSIYLCSVTGRASHGYTFGSGTRLTVV.

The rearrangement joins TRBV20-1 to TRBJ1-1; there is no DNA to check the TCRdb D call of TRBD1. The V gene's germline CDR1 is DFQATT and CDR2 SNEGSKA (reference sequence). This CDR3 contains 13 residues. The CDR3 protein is CSAGDRDGTEAFF.

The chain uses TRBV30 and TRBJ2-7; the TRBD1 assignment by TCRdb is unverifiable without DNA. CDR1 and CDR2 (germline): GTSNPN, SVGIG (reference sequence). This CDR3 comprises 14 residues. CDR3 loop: CAWRSPLWTSEQYF.

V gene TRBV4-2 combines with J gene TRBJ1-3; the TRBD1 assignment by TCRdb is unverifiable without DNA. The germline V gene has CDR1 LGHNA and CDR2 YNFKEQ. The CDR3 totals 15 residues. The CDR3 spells CASSTPGDSGNTIYF.

The CDR3 reads CASSHQEGGFTGELFF. The rearrangement links TRBV4-2 to TRBJ2-2; TCRdb's D gene call, TRBD1, goes unchecked for lack of DNA. The length of the CDR3 is 16 residues. Germline values: CDR1 LGHNA, CDR2 YNFKEQ.

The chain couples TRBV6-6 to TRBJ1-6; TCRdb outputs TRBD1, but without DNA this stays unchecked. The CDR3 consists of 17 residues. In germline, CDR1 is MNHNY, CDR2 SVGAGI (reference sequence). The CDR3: CASSSLTGTPENSPLHF.

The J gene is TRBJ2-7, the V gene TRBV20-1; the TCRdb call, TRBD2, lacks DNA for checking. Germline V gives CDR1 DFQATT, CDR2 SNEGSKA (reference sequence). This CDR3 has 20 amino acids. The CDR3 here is CSARRPTGLAGGMPLYEQYF.

The chain's CDR3 is CASSLGYYEQYF. V gene TRBV28 combines with J gene TRBJ2-7. In germline, CDR1 is MDHEN, CDR2 SYDVKM. The CDR3 has 12 amino acids.

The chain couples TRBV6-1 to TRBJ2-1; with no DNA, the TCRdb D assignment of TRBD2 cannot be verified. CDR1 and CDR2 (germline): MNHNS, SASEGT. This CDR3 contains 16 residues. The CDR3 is CASSGFTSVDYNEQFF.

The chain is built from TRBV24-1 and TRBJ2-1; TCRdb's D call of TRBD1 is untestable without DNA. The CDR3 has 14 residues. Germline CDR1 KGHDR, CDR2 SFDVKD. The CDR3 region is CATSDSTGGNEQFF.

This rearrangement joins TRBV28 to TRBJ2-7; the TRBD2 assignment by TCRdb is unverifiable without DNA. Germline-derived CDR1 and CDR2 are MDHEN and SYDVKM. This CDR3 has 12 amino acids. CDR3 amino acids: CASSSRGYEQYF.

CDR3 sequence reads: CATLWASSYNEQFF. This chain links TRBV12-3 or TRBV12-4 with TRBJ2-1. The CDR3 contains 14 residues.

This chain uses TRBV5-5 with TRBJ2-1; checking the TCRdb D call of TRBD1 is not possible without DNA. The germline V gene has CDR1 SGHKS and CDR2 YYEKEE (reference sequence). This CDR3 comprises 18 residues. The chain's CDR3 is CASSLAGVPGHYHNEQFF.

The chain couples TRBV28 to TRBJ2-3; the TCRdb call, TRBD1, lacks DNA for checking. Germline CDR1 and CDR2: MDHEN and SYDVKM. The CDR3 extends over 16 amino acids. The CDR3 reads CASSVVGSGEADTQYF.

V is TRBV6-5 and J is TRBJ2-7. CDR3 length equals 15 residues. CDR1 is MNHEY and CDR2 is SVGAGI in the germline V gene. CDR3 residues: CASSYDTGSSYEQYF.

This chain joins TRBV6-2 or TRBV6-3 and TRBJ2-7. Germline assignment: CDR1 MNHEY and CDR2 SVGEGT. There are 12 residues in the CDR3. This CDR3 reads CASSYASYEQYF.

This CDR3 is CASSRLGGLAGELFF. The rearrangement uses TRBV7-3 and TRBJ2-2; TCRdb outputs TRBD2, but without DNA this stays unchecked. The CDR3 extends over 15 amino acids. CDR1 SGHTA and CDR2 FQGTGA come from the germline V gene.